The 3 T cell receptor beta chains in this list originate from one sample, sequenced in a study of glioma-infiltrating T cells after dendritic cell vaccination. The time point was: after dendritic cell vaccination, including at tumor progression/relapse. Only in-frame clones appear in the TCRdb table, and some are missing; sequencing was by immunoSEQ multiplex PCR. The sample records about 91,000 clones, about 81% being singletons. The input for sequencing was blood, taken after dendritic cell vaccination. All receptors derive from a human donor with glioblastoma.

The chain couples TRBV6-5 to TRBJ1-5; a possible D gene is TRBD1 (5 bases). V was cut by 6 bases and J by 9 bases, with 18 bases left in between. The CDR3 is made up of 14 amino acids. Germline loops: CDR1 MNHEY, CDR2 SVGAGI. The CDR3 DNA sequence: TGTGCCAGCAGACCGGGACTGCGGGGGTGGCCCCAGCATTTT. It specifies CASRPGLRGWPQHF.

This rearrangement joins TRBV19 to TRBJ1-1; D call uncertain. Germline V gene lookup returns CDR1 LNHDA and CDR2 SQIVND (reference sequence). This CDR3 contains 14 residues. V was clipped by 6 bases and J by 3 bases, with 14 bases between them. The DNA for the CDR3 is TGTGCCAGTAGCCCCTCGGGGAAGGACACTGAAGCTTTCTTT. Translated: CASSPSGKDTEAFF.

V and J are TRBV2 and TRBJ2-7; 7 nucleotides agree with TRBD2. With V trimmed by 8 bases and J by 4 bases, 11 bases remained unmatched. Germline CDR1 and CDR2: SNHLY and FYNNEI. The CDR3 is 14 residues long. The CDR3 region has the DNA TGTGCCAGCTCTAAATTAGCTAGCGGTTACGAGCAGTACGTC. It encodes CASSKLASGYEQYV.